The 13 T cell receptor beta chains listed next were all sequenced from one sample in a study of T-cell reconstitution after alpha-beta-depleted transplantation in children. The TCRbeta library incorporated unique molecular identifiers. One entry per CDR3 protein results from TCRdb running MiXCR on the PCR reads. The sample holds about 420,000 distinct CDR3 sequences; around 15% are singletons and the top ten take just under 30%. Specimen: PBMCs, mostly from graft donor cells, collected 360 days after TCRalphabeta/CD19-depleted stem cell transplant. The receptors here all came from a boy younger than two who had a stem cell transplant for Wiskott-Aldrich syndrome, so the T cells may come from the graft donor.

This clonotype was seen a handful of times. The chain has TRBV5-5 and TRBJ2-1; D is uncertain. The ends were cut back, 0 bases at V and 4 bases at J, with 14 bases in the middle. This CDR3 comprises 16 residues. CDR1 and CDR2 from the germline V gene are SGHKS and YYEKEE (reference sequence). CDR3 nucleotides: TGTGCCAGCAGCTTGGCCGGCAACCCTCATTACAATGAGCAGTTCTTC. Protein sequence: CASSLAGNPHYNEQFF.

This clonotype was observed a handful of times. J is TRBJ2-1 and V is TRBV20-1, with 8 bases that match TRBD2. Germline trimming cut 2 bases from V and 7 bases from J; bases unmatched to any gene: 7. This CDR3 has 14 amino acids. Germline-derived CDR1 and CDR2 are DFQATT and SNEGSKA (reference sequence). CDR3 loop: CSARPGGGPNEQFF. The CDR3 DNA is TGCAGTGCTAGACCGGGGGGGGGGCCGAATGAGCAGTTCTTC.

The chain couples TRBV12-3 or TRBV12-4 to TRBJ1-5; TRBD1 aligns across 10 bases. The CDR3 consists of 15 residues. J lost 2 bases, V lost 6 bases, and 4 bases had no gene match. CDR3 DNA sequence: TGTGCCAGCAGACTGACAGGGGGCGGCAATCAGCCCCAGCATTTT. Its protein is CASRLTGGGNQPQHF.

The chain carries TRBV4-1 and TRBJ2-1, with D hard to call. The germline CDR1 and CDR2 sequences are MGHRA and YSYEKL. CDR3 length: 12 amino acids. Trimming took off 3 bases at V and 7 bases at J, with 7 bases between the two ends. This chain's CDR3 is CASSQQLNEQFF. CDR3 sequence (DNA): TGCGCCAGCAGCCAGCAATTGAATGAGCAGTTCTTC.

This clonotype appeared a single time. The chain has TRBV7-9 and TRBJ2-5, with 7 positions matching TRBD1. V was clipped by 4 bases and J by 2 bases; unmatched bases: 4. CDR3 size: 14 residues. The germline V gene encodes CDR1 SEHNR and CDR2 FQNEAQ (reference sequence). The CDR3 region is CASSWLGQQETQYF. The CDR3 coding sequence is TGTGCCAGCAGCTGGTTGGGACAGCAAGAGACCCAGTACTTC. Variable domain in full (rest from reference TRBV7-9 and TRBJ2-5): DTGVSQNPRHKITKRGQNVTFRCDPISEHNRLYWYRQTLGQGPEFLTYFQNEAQLEKSRLLSDRFSAERPKGSFSTLEIQRTEQGDSAMYLCASSWLGQQETQYFGPGTRLLVL.

The V call is TRBV5-1, the J call TRBJ2-5, with no clear D. V was clipped by 1 base and J by 2 bases, with 9 bases between them. Germline-derived CDR1 and CDR2 are SGHRS and YFSETQ. The CDR3 has 14 amino acids. This chain's CDR3 is CASSLMLTQETQYF. For the CDR3, the DNA is TGCGCCAGCAGCTTGATGCTCACACAAGAGACCCAGTACTTC.

V usage is TRBV12-3 or TRBV12-4 and J usage is TRBJ2-1; 13 nucleotides line up with TRBD2. The CDR3 extends over 17 amino acids. The junction had 13 bases not matched to a gene; V was cut back by 6 bases and J by 8 bases. CDR3 DNA sequence: TGTGCCAGCAGGGTGACTAGCGGGGGGAATAGTGGGTATGAGCAGTTCTTC. It is translated as CASRVTSGGNSGYEQFF.

The V gene is TRBV7-9, the J gene TRBJ2-1; a weak D match, TRBD2 (6 bases). V lost 3 bases, J lost 13 bases, and 22 bases lay in between. This CDR3 has 15 amino acids. Germline CDR1 and CDR2: SEHNR and FQNEAQ (reference sequence). The chain's CDR3 is CASSFGATSSWSQFF. The CDR3 DNA reads TGTGCCAGCAGCTTCGGTGCAACTAGCTCTTGGAGCCAGTTCTTC.

In this sample, this clonotype turned up a few times. This rearrangement joins TRBV6-2 or TRBV6-3 to TRBJ2-7; possibly TRBD1 or TRBD2 for D (5 bases each). V dropped 2 bases and J dropped 4 bases, with 6 bases sitting between them. The CDR3 consists of 12 residues. Germline CDR1 reads MNHEY; CDR2 reads SVGEGT. Here the CDR3 reads CASSYEGYEQYF. The DNA for the CDR3 is TGTGCCAGCAGTTACGAGGGGTACGAGCAGTACTTC.

J is TRBJ1-3 and V is TRBV15; TRBD1 is a possible D gene (5 bases). Germline V lookup: CDR1 LNHNV, CDR2 YYDKDF (reference sequence). There are 15 residues in the CDR3. V lost 0 bases and J lost 8, with 14 bases in between. CDR3 protein: CATSRDIRDPYTIYF. The CDR3 DNA is TGTGCCACCAGCAGAGATATCAGGGATCCTTACACCATATATTTT.

V and J are TRBV7-2 and TRBJ2-2, with a tentative D call TRBD2 (5 bases). Germline V gives CDR1 SGHTA, CDR2 FQGNSA. Trimming removed 0 bases from V and 6 bases from J, with 5 bases in between. This CDR3 is 13 amino acids long. The DNA for the CDR3 is TGTGCCAGCAGCTTAGCGCGGGCCGGGGAGCTGTTTTTT. Its translation is CASSLARAGELFF.

Only a few counts were recorded for this clonotype. The chain recombines TRBV4-2 with TRBJ2-1; 7 nucleotides match TRBD1. The CDR3 spans 15 residues. J was trimmed by 5 bases and V by 0 bases; bases with no gene match: 4. Germline assignment: CDR1 LGHNA and CDR2 YNFKEQ. The CDR3 is CASSQDWGQHNEQFF. The CDR3 DNA reads TGTGCCAGCAGCCAAGATTGGGGACAGCACAATGAGCAGTTCTTC.

This chain uses TRBV7-2 with TRBJ1-2, with D possibly matching TRBD1 (5 bases). The CDR3 is 16 amino acids. The V gene's germline CDR1 is SGHTA and CDR2 FQGNSA. Trimming pared 3 bases from V and 2 bases from J, leaving 16 bases between. CDR3 nucleotides: TGTGCCAGCAGCTTCCCGGGGGACCAGCCAAACTATGGCTACACCTTC. Its protein product is CASSFPGDQPNYGYTF.